Listed here are 21 T cell receptor beta chains from one sample, sequenced in a study of cytomegalovirus exposure and HLA in healthy donors. PCR primers comprised 60 Vbeta and 13 Jbeta primers. TCRdb's copy holds only in-frame clones and misses some; the assay was immunoSEQ multiplex PCR. Altogether about 210,000 clones are present, over 80% being singletons, with the ten largest covering 5.5% to 7.5%. Sequenced material: PBMCs. The origin of the receptors is a man between 35 and 55 years old in good health and CMV-seropositive.

This clone was seen a single time. The V gene is TRBV11-3, the J gene TRBJ1-2, with 10 bases lining up with TRBD1. This CDR3 comprises 15 residues. V was clipped by 5 bases and J by 5 bases; unmatched bases: 8. CDR1 and CDR2 from the germline V gene are SGHNT and YENEEA. As DNA, the CDR3 is TGTGCCAGCAGCCCGAGGGACAGGGGAGGATATGGCTACACCTTC. Translating gives CASSPRDRGGYGYTF.

The chain has TRBV6-1 and TRBJ1-1, with D uncertain. The V and J ends lost 8 bases and 1 base respectively, with 14 bases between them. This CDR3 comprises 14 residues. Germline loops: CDR1 MNHNS, CDR2 SASEGT. The DNA of the CDR3 is TGTGCCAGCCCGACGAGGGTCGGGAACACTGAAGCTTTCTTT. Its protein product is CASPTRVGNTEAFF.

The count of this clone is one. The chain couples TRBV19 to TRBJ2-7; 10 bases fit TRBD2. The CDR3 has 14 residues. Looked up from germline, CDR1 is LNHDA and CDR2 is SQIVND (reference sequence). Trimming cost V 5 bases and J 4 bases; bases outside gene matches: 5. CDR3 loop: CASSASGSGYEQYF. The CDR3 nucleotides read TGTGCCAGTAGTGCTAGCGGGAGTGGTTACGAGCAGTACTTC. Using reference TRBV19 and TRBJ2-7 for the parts outside the CDR3, the full variable domain is DGGITQSPKYLFRKEGQNVTLSCEQNLNHDAMYWYRQDPGQGLRLIYYSQIVNDFQKGDIAEGYSVSREKKESFPLTVTSAQKNPTAFYLCASSASGSGYEQYFGPGTRLTVT.

The chain links TRBV5-1 to TRBJ2-1, with 8 bases matching TRBD1. This CDR3 is 14 amino acids long. Germline V gene data show CDR1 as SGHRS and CDR2 as YFSETQ. Germline trimming cut 4 bases from V and 7 bases from J; bases unmatched to any gene: 7. CDR3: CASSQGQGKNEQFF. In DNA, the CDR3 is TGCGCCAGCAGCCAAGGACAGGGTAAGAATGAGCAGTTCTTC.

The chain couples TRBV7-9 to TRBJ2-3; possible D gene TRBD2, 5 bases. The germline gives CDR1 SEHNR, CDR2 FQNEAQ (reference sequence). V gave up 0 bases and J gave up 1 base, with 5 bases separating them. The CDR3 sequence is 14 residues long. Here the CDR3 reads CASSLALGTDTQYF. In DNA form, the CDR3 reads TGTGCCAGCAGCTTAGCACTAGGCACAGATACGCAGTATTTT.

This clone was counted a few times. The chain is built from TRBV7-2 and TRBJ1-1; no definite D call. V lost 0 bases, J lost 7 bases, and 12 bases lay in between. The CDR3 loop spans 14 amino acids. The V gene's germline CDR1 is SGHTA and CDR2 FQGNSA. The CDR3 loop reads CASSLAPSSLEAFF. The CDR3 nucleotides read TGTGCCAGCAGCTTAGCCCCATCTAGCCTTGAAGCTTTCTTT.

The chain joins TRBV19 to TRBJ1-2; D is uncertain. Trimming took 2 bases from V and 2 from J, leaving 12 bases between them. The germline CDR1 and CDR2 sequences are LNHDA and SQIVND (reference sequence). The CDR3 has 15 residues. The CDR3 coding sequence is TGTGCCAGTAGTATATTCATTGGCGGGAACTATGGCTACACCTTC. This codes for CASSIFIGGNYGYTF.

J is TRBJ2-5 and V is TRBV7-9; D ambiguous. There are 15 residues in the CDR3. Germline V gene lookup returns CDR1 SEHNR and CDR2 FQNEAQ (reference sequence). V was clipped by 0 bases and J by 1 base, with 9 bases between them. CDR3 bases: TGTGCCAGCAGCTTAGCTGGCCTCCCCCAAGAGACCCAGTACTTC. Protein product: CASSLAGLPQETQYF.

This sequence joins TRBV18 and TRBJ2-3; the match to TRBD1 covers 7 bases. Trimming took 6 bases from V and 3 from J; bases not matched to a gene: 9. CDR3 size: 15 residues. Germline CDR1 reads KGHSH; CDR2 reads LQKENI. The CDR3 DNA follows: TGTGCCAGCTCCCCCCGAGACAGGGTGACAGATACGCAGTATTTT. It encodes CASSPRDRVTDTQYF.

The V and J genes are TRBV6-5 and TRBJ2-7; a weak D match, TRBD2 (6 bases). The V and J ends lost 4 bases and 4 bases respectively, with 17 bases between them. Germline V gene data show CDR1 as MNHEY and CDR2 as SVGAGI. This CDR3 is built from 15 residues. The CDR3 nucleotides read TGTGCCAGCAGTTTGACACCCGGGACTCAGTACGAGCAGTACTTC. Its protein is CASSLTPGTQYEQYF.

The chain combines TRBV7-8 with TRBJ2-3; 7 bases map to TRBD2. The germline V gene encodes CDR1 SGHVS and CDR2 FQNEAQ. This CDR3 has 14 amino acids. Unmatched junction bases numbered 5, after V lost 4 bases and J lost 4 bases. The CDR3 DNA reads TGTGCCAGCAGCTCAAGACTAGCCCCAGATACGCAGTATTTT. Encoded protein: CASSSRLAPDTQYF.

This chain uses TRBV11-2 with TRBJ2-7, with D perhaps matching TRBD1 (7 bases). Looked up from germline, CDR1 is SGHAT and CDR2 is FQNNGV. The V end lost 1 base, the J end lost 2 bases, and 12 bases lay between the germline ends. This CDR3 is 15 amino acids long. CDR3 region: CASSLGPGGPYEQYF. CDR3 bases: TGTGCCAGCAGCTTAGGTCCAGGGGGGCCCTACGAGCAGTACTTC.

V usage is TRBV7-8 and J usage is TRBJ1-1; the D gene is possibly TRBD1 (6 bases). Looked up from germline, CDR1 is SGHVS and CDR2 is FQNEAQ. The V end was cut by 4 bases, the J end by 6 bases, with 12 bases between. The CDR3 spans 13 residues. The DNA for the CDR3 is TGTGCCAGCAGCTCACAGGGACCTTCTGAAGCTTTCTTT. This sequence encodes CASSSQGPSEAFF.

This clone was found a few times. The gene calls are TRBV5-1 and TRBJ1-1, with unresolved D. Germline loops: CDR1 SGHRS, CDR2 YFSETQ. Trimming took 4 bases from V and 5 from J, leaving 9 bases between them. This CDR3 contains 12 residues. The CDR3 is CASSNGVTEAFF. For the CDR3, the DNA is TGCGCCAGCAGCAACGGGGTTACTGAAGCTTTCTTT. The full variable domain, completed using reference TRBV5-1 and TRBJ1-1, is KAGVTQTPRYLIKTRGQQVTLSCSPISGHRSVSWYQQTPGQGLQFLFEYFSETQRNKGNFPGRFSGRQFSNSRSEMNVSTLELGDSALYLCASSNGVTEAFFGQGTRLTVV.

The J gene is TRBJ1-1, the V gene TRBV7-2, with 8 bases lining up with TRBD1. This CDR3 has 15 amino acids. The V segment lost 6 bases and the J segment 2 bases; nucleotides outside the gene matches: 8. Germline CDR1 is SGHTA and CDR2 is FQGNSA. CDR3 nucleotides: TGTGCCAGCAGTTCACAGGGGGGACTTAACACTGAAGCTTTCTTT. Its translation: CASSSQGGLNTEAFF.

This clone was counted between two and nine times. V gene TRBV19 combines with J gene TRBJ1-6, with 8 bases lining up with TRBD1. Germline V lookup: CDR1 LNHDA, CDR2 SQIVND (reference sequence). With V trimmed by 5 bases and J by 8 bases, 8 bases remained unmatched. This CDR3 has 15 residues. CDR3 in amino acids: CASSLRGPGDSPLHF. The CDR3 DNA sequence: TGTGCCAGTAGTCTCAGGGGGCCTGGCGATTCACCCCTCCACTTT.

The chain carries TRBV10-3 and TRBJ1-5; TRBD1 is a possible D gene (5 bases). CDR3 length equals 14 residues. The V end was cut by 4 bases, the J end by 4 bases, with 11 bases between. The germline gives CDR1 ENHRY, CDR2 SYGVKD. CDR3 in DNA: TGTGCCATCAGTGTCGGGGGGAAGAATCAGCCCCAGCATTTT. It specifies CAISVGGKNQPQHF.

The V and J genes are TRBV18 and TRBJ2-3; 9 positions match TRBD2. This CDR3 is built from 16 residues. Losses at the gene ends were 0 bases for V and 2 bases for J; bases not matched to a gene: 3. Germline CDR1 KGHSH, CDR2 LQKENI. The CDR3 nucleotides are TGTGCCAGCTCACCACCGAGGGGACTAGCCACAGATACGCAGTATTTT. Translated, it gives CASSPPRGLATDTQYF.

This clone has a single count. This chain links TRBV5-1 with TRBJ2-7; the D gene is possibly TRBD1 (6 bases). CDR3 length equals 15 residues. V was clipped by 3 bases and J by 2 bases, with 15 bases between them. The germline V gene has CDR1 SGHRS and CDR2 YFSETQ. DNA of the CDR3: TGCGCCAGCAGCTGGGGGCCTGGCGGAACCTACGAGCAGTACTTC. It is translated as CASSWGPGGTYEQYF.

This clone was counted once. The chain has TRBV6-6 and TRBJ2-1; a weak D match, TRBD1 (6 bases). Germline CDR1 and CDR2: MNHNY and SVGAGI (reference sequence). V was clipped by 2 bases and J by 7 bases, with 15 bases between them. The CDR3 runs to 15 residues. CDR3 amino acids: CASSYPLDSQNEQFF. The DNA of the CDR3 is TGTGCCAGCAGTTACCCCCTGGACAGCCAGAATGAGCAGTTCTTC.

The V and J genes are TRBV6-6 and TRBJ1-5, with TRBD1 matching over 8 bases. CDR1 and CDR2 (germline): MNHNY, SVGAGI (reference sequence). V shed 5 bases and J 3 bases; nucleotides not matched to a gene: 3. CDR3 length: 14 amino acids. CDR3 nucleotide sequence: TGTGCCAGCAGTAGACAGGGGAACAATCAGCCCCAGCATTTT. Translation: CASSRQGNNQPQHF.